This section outlines one T cell receptor beta chain sequence together with its context. What it binds is not known. This CDR3 is built from 15 residues. The V gene's germline CDR1 is DFQATT and CDR2 SNEGSKA (reference sequence). V gave up 3 bases and J gave up 7 bases; unmatched junction bases: 10. This specimen belongs to a study of blood T cells in healthy people across ages. Combining a sample-barcoded 5' primer with a J-beta primer mix, a second PCR ran for roughly 7 to 12 cycles. MiXCR, applied by TCRdb to the 5' RACE reads, yields one record per CDR3 protein. The data contain approximately 700,000 distinct CDR3 sequences, roughly 32% of them singletons. Whole-study results and caveats: Bulk PBMC profiling left naive and antigen-experienced comparisons inconclusive.

The J gene is TRBJ2-2, the V gene TRBV20-1, with TRBD1 matching 8 bases. The clonotype originates from a woman older than 75 in good health. The sequenced sample was blood. CDR3 protein: CSASQTQGAGGELFF. DNA of the CDR3: TGCAGTGCTAGCCAAACTCAGGGGGCTGGCGGGGAGCTGTTTTTT.